The TCR beta chain under discussion was sequenced for a study of siplizumab effects on memory and regulatory T cells. Germline loops: CDR1 SGDLS, CDR2 YYNGEE. Trimming shortened V by 4 bases and J by 12 bases, and 14 bases separated the two germline ends. The CDR3 runs 12 residues. Profiled with immunoSEQ multiplex PCR; TCRdb holds only in-frame clones, not every one. Among more than 45,000 clones listed, about 97% were seen once. Sequencing was carried out using naive CD4+ T cells sorted from blood. The clonotype was recovered from a human donor in good health. The chain has TRBV9 and TRBJ2-1; D is possibly TRBD2 (5 bases). CDR3 DNA: TGTGCCAGCAGCCTGACCGCCGGGATGCAGTTCTTC. Residues: CASSLTAGMQFF.